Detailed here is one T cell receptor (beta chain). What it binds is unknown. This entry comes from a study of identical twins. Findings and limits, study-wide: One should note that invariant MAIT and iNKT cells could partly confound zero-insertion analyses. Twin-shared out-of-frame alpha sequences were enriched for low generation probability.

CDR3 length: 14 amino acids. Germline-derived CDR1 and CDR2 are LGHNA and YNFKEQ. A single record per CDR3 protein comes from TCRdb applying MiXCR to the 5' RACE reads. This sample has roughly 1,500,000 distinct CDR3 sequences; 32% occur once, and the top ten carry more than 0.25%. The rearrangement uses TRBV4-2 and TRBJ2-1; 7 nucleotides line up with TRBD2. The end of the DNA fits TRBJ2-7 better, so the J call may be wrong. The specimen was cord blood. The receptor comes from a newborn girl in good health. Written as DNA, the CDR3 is TGTGCCAGCAGCCCCGGGAGGAACTACAATGAGCAGTACTTC. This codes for CASSPGRNYNEQYF.